This T cell receptor (beta chain) was retrieved from a study of cytomegalovirus exposure and HLA in healthy donors. Per germline, CDR1 SEHNR and CDR2 FQNEAQ (reference sequence). CDR3 length: 12 amino acids. The PCR ran on 60 Vbeta and 13 Jbeta primers. Repertoires were generated with immunoSEQ multiplex PCR, while TCRdb's copy carries only in-frame clones and drops some. The sample contains about 90,000 clones, less than 80% of which appear only once. This clone has just one count. Relative to the germline gene, one junction end is altered; a read error may explain this. Sequenced sample: PBMCs. This TCR derives from a man aged 25-45 years in good health and CMV-seropositive. V usage is TRBV7-9 and J usage is TRBJ2-7; the D gene is possibly TRBD2 (5 bases). Here the CDR3 DNA reads TGTTCCAGCAGCTTAGGGAGCTCCGAGCAGTACTTC. It translates to CSSSLGSSEQYF.